These 20 T cell receptor beta chains originate from one sample sequenced in a study of cytomegalovirus exposure and HLA in healthy donors. Measured with immunoSEQ multiplex PCR; TCRdb has only the in-frame clones, and not every one. The sample shows around 200,000 clones, around 80% of them seen only once. Input material: PBMCs. The receptors here all came from a woman in her twenties or thirties in good health and CMV-seronegative.

This rearrangement joins TRBV27 to TRBJ1-1; unclear D gene. Germline CDR1 is MNHEY and CDR2 is SMNVEV (reference sequence). V was clipped by 5 bases and J by 0 bases, with 10 bases between them. The CDR3 runs 14 residues. The CDR3 bases are TGTGCCAGCAGTCCATTTCAGTTGAACACTGAAGCTTTCTTT. As protein: CASSPFQLNTEAFF.

The chain links TRBV30 to TRBJ2-5; D uncertain. This CDR3 contains 12 residues. Germline CDR1 is GTSNPN and CDR2 is SVGIG (reference sequence). With 0 bases removed from V and 6 bases from J, the gap between germline ends came to 8 bases. CDR3 sequence reads: CAWSVAPQTQYF. CDR3 bases: TGTGCCTGGAGTGTGGCCCCCCAGACCCAGTACTTC.

The chain links TRBV28 to TRBJ2-1, with TRBD2 identical over 7 bases. CDR1 and CDR2 (germline): MDHEN, SYDVKM. With 6 bases clipped from V and 5 bases from J, the junction kept 4 bases outside the gene matches. The CDR3 has 13 amino acids. CDR3 sequence reads: CASSPGTNNEQFF. CDR3 coding DNA: TGTGCCAGCAGCCCCGGGACTAACAATGAGCAGTTCTTC.

This clone was counted between two and nine times. This chain links TRBV6-5 with TRBJ1-2; tentatively, D is TRBD1 (6 bases). Germline values: CDR1 MNHEY, CDR2 SVGAGI. The CDR3 has 13 amino acids. V gave up 2 bases and J gave up 5 bases, with 9 bases separating them. CDR3 DNA sequence: TGTGCCAGCAGTTACAAAAGGGGGTATGGCTACACCTTC. Translating it yields CASSYKRGYGYTF.

The chain uses TRBV4-1 and TRBJ2-3; 12 nucleotides align to TRBD2. J lost 1 base, V lost 4 bases, and 9 bases had no gene match. The length of the CDR3 is 18 residues. Germline loops: CDR1 MGHRA, CDR2 YSYEKL. This chain's CDR3 is CASSLGLAGQGRTDTQYF. The CDR3, as DNA: TGCGCCAGCAGCCTCGGACTAGCGGGGCAAGGGCGCACAGATACGCAGTATTTT.

V usage is TRBV7-2 and J usage is TRBJ2-7, with 10 bases fitting TRBD2. Trimming at V came to 1 base and at J to 9 bases, leaving 6 bases not matched to a gene. This CDR3 contains 14 residues. From germline, CDR1 is SGHTA and CDR2 FQGNSA. The CDR3 spells CASSLGLAGAWQYF. The CDR3 coding sequence is TGTGCCAGCAGCTTAGGGCTAGCGGGAGCCTGGCAGTACTTC.

This clone was picked up one time. The genes are TRBV30 and TRBJ2-7; TRBD2 aligns across 9 bases. Germline-derived CDR1 and CDR2 are GTSNPN and SVGIG (reference sequence). Trimming took 0 bases from V and 1 from J; bases not matched to a gene: 1. The CDR3 totals 14 residues. CDR3 residues: CAWSVLAGSYEQYF. CDR3 bases: TGTGCCTGGAGTGTCCTAGCGGGATCCTACGAGCAGTACTTC. Based on the CDR3 plus reference TRBV30 and TRBJ2-7, the full variable domain is SQTIHQWPATLVQPVGSPLSLECTVEGTSNPNLYWYRQAAGRGLQLLFYSVGIGQISSEVPQNLSASRPQDRQFILSSKKLLLSDSGFYLCAWSVLAGSYEQYFGPGTRLTVT.

The chain employs TRBV7-9 and TRBJ1-2; 7 nucleotides match TRBD1. The V segment lost 5 bases and the J segment 5 bases; nucleotides outside the gene matches: 2. Germline V lookup: CDR1 SEHNR, CDR2 FQNEAQ (reference sequence). The CDR3 covers 12 residues. CDR3 coding DNA: TGTGCCAGCAGCACGACAGGGTATGGCTACACCTTC. This codes for CASSTTGYGYTF.

The rearrangement joins TRBV5-8 to TRBJ1-2; 7 bases line up with TRBD1. The germline gives CDR1 SGHTS, CDR2 YDEGEE. The junction had 2 bases not matched to a gene; V was cut back by 7 bases and J by 2 bases. CDR3 length: 12 residues. The CDR3 sequence is CASWGQNYGYTF. CDR3 DNA: TGTGCCAGCTGGGGACAGAACTATGGCTACACCTTC.

The chain combines TRBV19 with TRBJ2-7, with TRBD2 matching over 9 bases. V shed 1 base and J 5 bases; nucleotides not matched to a gene: 3. Per germline, CDR1 LNHDA and CDR2 SQIVND (reference sequence). The CDR3 runs to 14 residues. The CDR3 DNA sequence: TGTGCCAGTAGTATAGGCGGGAGGGTCGACGAGCAGTACTTC. Its protein product is CASSIGGRVDEQYF.

The rearrangement joins TRBV19 to TRBJ1-1; tentatively, D is TRBD1 (5 bases). CDR1 is LNHDA and CDR2 is SQIVND in the germline V gene (reference sequence). The V and J ends lost 0 bases and 4 bases respectively, with 21 bases between them. This CDR3 is built from 18 residues. CDR3 bases: TGTGCCAGTAGTATAGACACCGCAGGGCAGTTAAAAGCCACTGAAGCTTTCTTT. Protein product: CASSIDTAGQLKATEAFF.

The genes are TRBV19 and TRBJ2-3; 8 nucleotides align to TRBD1. From germline, CDR1 is LNHDA and CDR2 SQIVND (reference sequence). This CDR3 region has 16 residues. J was trimmed by 2 bases and V by 5 bases; bases with no gene match: 9. The CDR3 DNA reads as TGTGCCAGTAGTCTCCAGGGGGCGGGTACCACAGATACGCAGTATTTT. This translates into CASSLQGAGTTDTQYF.

This chain links TRBV9 with TRBJ1-6; D gene unclear. V was cut by 0 bases and J by 4 bases, with 11 bases left in between. This CDR3 comprises 16 residues. CDR1 is SGDLS, CDR2 YYNGEE, per germline. The CDR3 here is CASSVEGGRYNSPLHF. CDR3 bases: TGTGCCAGCAGCGTAGAGGGAGGGCGATATAATTCACCCCTCCACTTT.

The chain is built from TRBV6-1 and TRBJ1-3; tentative D call: TRBD1 (5 bases). Germline-derived CDR1 and CDR2 are MNHNS and SASEGT. CDR3 size: 15 residues. V shed 5 bases and J shed 4 bases, with 15 bases lying between them. CDR3 loop: CASSPPAGSGNTIYF. In nucleotides, the CDR3 is TGTGCCAGCAGTCCCCCCGCAGGGTCAGGAAACACCATATATTTT.

This sequence joins TRBV2 and TRBJ1-2; TRBD1 matches at 7 bases. Germline CDR1 reads SNHLY; CDR2 reads FYNNEI. This CDR3 region has 14 residues. The trim removed 2 bases at V and 2 bases at J, leaving 2 bases unmatched. For the CDR3, the DNA is TGTGCCAGCAGTGAAAGGGGACAGAACTATGGCTACACCTTC. Protein: CASSERGQNYGYTF.

Comments on this clone: A single base separates this from a much larger clone, so it may be a read error. The V gene is TRBV6-6, the J gene TRBJ2-5; 13 nucleotides align to TRBD2. Germline CDR1 is MNHNY and CDR2 is SVGAGI (reference sequence). CDR3 length: 16 residues. The CDR3, as DNA: TGTACCAGCAGTTACACTAGGACTAGCGGGGGTGAGACCCAGTACTTC. It specifies CTSSYTRTSGGETQYF.

The rearrangement joins TRBV2 to TRBJ1-4, with TRBD1 identical over 9 bases. Germline trimming cut 4 bases from V and 5 bases from J; bases unmatched to any gene: 8. Germline assignment: CDR1 SNHLY and CDR2 FYNNEI. This CDR3 region has 16 residues. The CDR3: CASSGPPGTGNEKLFF. CDR3 coding DNA: TGTGCCAGCAGTGGGCCACCCGGGACAGGGAATGAAAAACTGTTTTTT.

The J gene is TRBJ1-4, the V gene TRBV15, with D possibly TRBD1 on 6 matching bases. Per the germline V gene, CDR1 is LNHNV and CDR2 is YYDKDF (reference sequence). The CDR3 has 12 amino acids. V lost 1 base and J 9 bases, leaving 6 bases between the germline ends. For the CDR3, the DNA is TGTGCCACCAGCAGAGGGGGGCAAAAACTGTTTTTT. This translates into CATSRGGQKLFF.

The CDR3 DNA follows: TGTGCCAGCAGCGTAGGAGGACTAGCGGAGTACGAGCAGTACTTC. It encodes CASSVGGLAEYEQYF. The chain employs TRBV9 and TRBJ2-7, with 10 bases identical to TRBD2. The CDR3 sequence is 15 residues long. The ends lost 0 bases at V and 4 bases at J; junction bases unmatched: 4. Germline V gives CDR1 SGDLS, CDR2 YYNGEE.

The chain couples TRBV10-1 to TRBJ1-5, with 7 positions matching TRBD1. V dropped 4 bases and J dropped 0; count of bases not matched to a gene: 9. Germline V gene lookup returns CDR1 WNHNN and CDR2 SYGVQD (reference sequence). This CDR3 has 17 amino acids. This chain's CDR3 is CASSGPYRDSSNQPQHF. The CDR3 bases are TGCGCCAGCAGTGGCCCCTACCGGGACAGTAGCAATCAGCCCCAGCATTTT.